These T cell receptor beta chains were read from a single sample in a study of shared clonotypes between healthy human individuals. Measured with immunoSEQ multiplex PCR; TCRdb has only the in-frame clones, and not every one. Among some 1,900,000 clones listed, approximately 95% were seen once. Material for sequencing was naive CD8+ T cells sorted from blood. These TCRs come from a man between 18 and 29 years old in good health. Each CDR3 is given with its conserved first and last residue. A D gene is named only where the DNA matches it firmly. For some rows the clone size is stated as once, few or many, or as a class when expanded; others skip it.

V gene	D gene	J gene	clone size	CDR3 DNA	CDR3 protein
TRBV7-9	TRBD1	TRBJ1-2	few	TGTGCCAGCAGCCAAGGACAGGGCTTCTTCGGCTACACCTTC	CASSQGQGFFGYTF
TRBV29-1	.	TRBJ1-2	.	TGCAGCGTTGACGGGGGGATCTATGGCTACACCTTC	CSVDGGIYGYTF
TRBV6-4	.	TRBJ1-6	.	TGTGCCAGCAGAGAAGATTCCTCCTATAATTCACCCCTCCACTTT	CASREDSSYNSPLHF
TRBV14	TRBD1	TRBJ2-7	.	TGTGCCAGCAGCCCCAGGGGGCCCCTCGCATACGAGCAGTACTTC	CASSPRGPLAYEQYF
TRBV25-1	.	TRBJ2-2	.	TGTGCCAGCAGTGAAGGTCGGAACACCGGGGAGCTGTTTTTT	CASSEGRNTGELFF
TRBV7-9	.	TRBJ1-6	once	TGTGCCAGCAGGAGTCCGGGACACTTTAATTCACCCCTCCACTTT	CASRSPGHFNSPLHF
TRBV9	.	TRBJ2-1	.	TGTGCCAGCAGCGTAGGGGCAGGGGACCGGGGGTTCTTC	CASSVGAGDRGFF
TRBV7-9	.	TRBJ2-1	.	TGTGCCAGCAGCTTAGCGCTGGCCATCGCGTACAATGAGCAGTTCTTC	CASSLALAIAYNEQFF
TRBV7-8	.	TRBJ1-1	.	TGTGCCAGCAGCTTAGACAGTTCTACTGAAGCTTTCTTT	CASSLDSSTEAFF
TRBV9	.	TRBJ1-1	.	TGTGCCAGCAGCGCAGGGGCGGGGGTGTACACTGAAGCTTTCTTT	CASSAGAGVYTEAFF
TRBV27	TRBD2	TRBJ2-1	.	TGTGCCAGTGGACTAGCGGGAGTTAATGAGCAGTTCTTC	CASGLAGVNEQFF
TRBV30	.	TRBJ2-7	.	TGTGCCTGGAGCGCAAGCTACGAGCAGTACTTC	CAWSASYEQYF
TRBV5-1	.	TRBJ1-2	.	TGCGCCAGCAGCGCGGACGACCGGTCCGGCTACACCTTC	CASSADDRSGYTF
TRBV27	.	TRBJ2-1	.	TGTGCCAGCAGCCTCTCTCCCAGCGGGTTGGATGAGCAGTTCTTC	CASSLSPSGLDEQFF
TRBV6-6	.	TRBJ1-3	.	TGTGCCAGCACCTCCTGGGACGGTGCCTCTGGAAACACCATATATTTT	CASTSWDGASGNTIYF
TRBV4-1	TRBD2	TRBJ2-5	.	TGCGCCAGCAGCCAACCTCCGGGACTAGCGGGGGGGCTAGGAGAGACCCAGTACTTC	CASSQPPGLAGGLGETQYF
TRBV4-1	.	TRBJ2-7	.	TGCGCCAGCAGCCCAGACAGCCGCTACGAGCAGTACTTC	CASSPDSRYEQYF
TRBV5-6	.	TRBJ2-1	.	TGTGCCAGCAGCTACAGGGTAACTGCCTCCTACAATGAGCAGTTCTTC	CASSYRVTASYNEQFF
TRBV11-2	.	TRBJ1-1	.	TGTGCCAGCAGCCCTCGGGACTCCAGGAACACTGAAGCTTTCTTT	CASSPRDSRNTEAFF
TRBV6-4	.	TRBJ2-2	.	TGTGCCAGCAGTGACGGACCCAACACCGGGGAGCTGTTTTTT	CASSDGPNTGELFF
TRBV7-8	.	TRBJ1-3	.	TGTGCCAGCAGCCCCTCCCCTCTGGTTTCTGGAAACACCATATATTTT	CASSPSPLVSGNTIYF
TRBV6-5	.	TRBJ2-1	.	TGTGCCAGCAGTTATCGGGAGCTCTTCAATGAGCAGTTCTTC	CASSYRELFNEQFF
TRBV9	.	TRBJ2-7	.	TGTGCCAGCAGCCAGGGGAAAGGACTTGCGCACGAGCAGTACTTC	CASSQGKGLAHEQYF
TRBV7-9	TRBD1	TRBJ1-2	once	TGTGCCAGCAGCTCGGGACAGCCTAACTATGGCTACACCTTC	CASSSGQPNYGYTF
TRBV7-9	.	TRBJ1-3	.	TGTGCCAGCAGCCGACGGACAGAGAGCTCTGGAAACACCATATATTTT	CASSRRTESSGNTIYF
TRBV2	TRBD1	TRBJ2-7	.	TGTGCCAGCAGTGAAGCCGGGACAGGATACCCCTACGAGCAGTACTTC	CASSEAGTGYPYEQYF
TRBV6-5	TRBD1	TRBJ2-1	.	TGTGCCAGCAGGATGACAGGGGTCAATGAGCAGTTCTTC	CASRMTGVNEQFF
TRBV11-3	.	TRBJ2-2	.	TGTGCCAGCAGCTTTACACCGAACACCGGGGAGCTGTTTTTT	CASSFTPNTGELFF
TRBV6-1	TRBD2	TRBJ2-2	.	TGTGCCAGCAGTGCCGGACTAGCGGGAGTCGCCGGGGAGCTGTTTTTT	CASSAGLAGVAGELFF
TRBV27	.	TRBJ2-3	.	TGTGCCAGCAATCTGAAAGGGACAGATACGCAGTATTTT	CASNLKGTDTQYF
TRBV19	TRBD1	TRBJ2-7	.	TGTGCCAGTAGTAGGTCATCCGCAGGGGGAGCCTACGAGCAGTACTTC	CASSRSSAGGAYEQYF
TRBV28	TRBD1	TRBJ1-6	.	TGTGCCAGCAGAGTAGTGACAGGGAACTCACCCCTCCACTTT	CASRVVTGNSPLHF
TRBV7-9	TRBD2	TRBJ2-7	.	TGTGCCAGCAGTACAGGGATGGGACTAGCGGGAACCGAGCAGTACTTC	CASSTGMGLAGTEQYF
TRBV19	.	TRBJ2-3	.	TGTGCCAGTAGTATCAGCGTGACCCCCTCGGGTACGCAGTATTTT	CASSISVTPSGTQYF
TRBV5-6	.	TRBJ2-7	.	TGTGCCAGCAGCTGGGGTAGCGAGCAGTACTTC	CASSWGSEQYF
TRBV5-1	TRBD1	TRBJ1-2	.	TGCGCCAGCAGCTTACAAGGACAGGGTGGCCATGGCTACACCTTC	CASSLQGQGGHGYTF
TRBV4-3	.	TRBJ2-7	.	TGCGCCAGCAGCCAGAGTATGGGCGCCTACGAGCAGTACTTC	CASSQSMGAYEQYF
TRBV2	.	TRBJ2-7	.	TGTGCCAGCCTTAAAGGGGAAGGCTACGAGCAGTACTTC	CASLKGEGYEQYF
TRBV28	.	TRBJ2-6	.	TGTGCCAACTCCCTAGGGGGGTTTGGGGCCAACGTCCTGACTTTC	CANSLGGFGANVLTF
TRBV7-6	TRBD2	TRBJ2-3	.	TGTGCCAGCAGCATCTTAGCGGGAGGCGCAGATACGCAGTATTTT	CASSILAGGADTQYF
TRBV7-2	.	TRBJ1-1	.	TGTGCCAGCAGCTATCTTAACACTGAAGCTTTCTTT	CASSYLNTEAFF
TRBV11-2	TRBD2	TRBJ2-2	once	TGTGCCAGCAGCCAGACGGGACTAGCGGTAAACACCGGGGAGCTGTTTTTT	CASSQTGLAVNTGELFF
TRBV28	.	TRBJ2-7	.	TGTGCCAGCAGAGAGAGTGGACAGCGCTACGAGCAGTACTTC	CASRESGQRYEQYF
TRBV27	.	TRBJ2-1	.	TGTGCCAGCAACCCGGCCCGATACCACAATGAGCAGTTCTTC	CASNPARYHNEQFF
TRBV29-1	TRBD1	TRBJ2-1	.	TGCAGCGTTGAAACAGGGGAGAGGAATGAGCAGTTCTTC	CSVETGERNEQFF